This TCR beta chain came from a study of blood T cell repertoires in COVID-19. Study-level background: T cells, B-cell-depleted T cells, or PBMCs supplied cDNA or gDNA.

Original processing notes: Reference gene primer amplification gave estimated nucleated cell counts. Here immunoSEQ multiplex PCR was the method, and the copy in TCRdb shows in-frame clones only, minus some. The DNA was the basis for D and trimming; V, J and clone size are from that table. Of 85,000 to 100,000 clones listed, approximately 90% are singletons. Germline V gives CDR1 SGHTA, CDR2 FQGNSA. The germline V and J ends were trimmed by 1 base and 4 bases, with 19 bases remaining between them. CDR3 length: 17 residues. The sample comprised peripheral blood. The source of this sequence is a man aged 55 to 69 with acute or convalescent COVID-19. This rearrangement joins TRBV7-2 to TRBJ1-2, with D possibly TRBD1 on 6 matching bases. The CDR3 DNA follows: TGTGCCAGCAGCTTAGGTTCCACAGGGTATCGTTCCTATGGCTACACCTTC. It codes for CASSLGSTGYRSYGYTF.